One sample yielded the 17 T cell receptor beta chains listed below, sequenced in a study of cytomegalovirus exposure and HLA in healthy donors. TCRdb keeps only in-frame clones here, not all; method: immunoSEQ multiplex PCR. The sample lists approximately 160,000 clones; under 90% were seen once. Sequences were obtained from PBMCs. These receptors originate from a woman in her late teens or twenties in good health and CMV-seropositive.

V and J are TRBV4-2 and TRBJ2-7; 11 nucleotides match TRBD2. Germline CDR1 LGHNA, CDR2 YNFKEQ. V dropped 0 bases and J dropped 2; count of bases not matched to a gene: 3. This CDR3 has 16 residues. In DNA form, the CDR3 reads TGTGCCAGCAGCCAAGATGAGACTAGCGGGGCCTACGAGCAGTACTTC. Its translation: CASSQDETSGAYEQYF.

This chain connects TRBV15 to TRBJ2-1, with TRBD1 matching over 9 bases. CDR1 and CDR2 from the germline V gene are LNHNV and YYDKDF (reference sequence). The V segment lost 5 bases and the J segment 2 bases; nucleotides outside the gene matches: 4. This CDR3 is built from 15 residues. In DNA, the CDR3 is TGTGCCACCAGCTATCGACAGGGGGCCTACAATGAGCAGTTCTTC. Amino acids: CATSYRQGAYNEQFF.

CDR3 sequence reads: CASSVGGISYEQYF. DNA of the CDR3: TGTGCCAGCAGCGTAGGCGGGATCTCCTACGAGCAGTACTTC. This chain uses TRBV9 with TRBJ2-7; D possibly corresponds to TRBD2 (6 bases). Germline V gene lookup returns CDR1 SGDLS and CDR2 YYNGEE. The CDR3 has 14 residues. Deletions cut 0 bases from V and 0 bases from J, with 7 bases between. Combining the CDR3 with reference TRBV9 and TRBJ2-7 gives the whole variable domain DSGVTQTPKHLITATGQRVTLRCSPRSGDLSVYWYQQSLDQGLQFLIQYYNGEERAKGNILERFSAQQFPDLHSELNLSSLELGDSALYFCASSVGGISYEQYFGPGTRLTVT.

In its sample, this clone was seen once. The chain recombines TRBV30 with TRBJ1-4; no reliable D call. Looked up from germline, CDR1 is GTSNPN and CDR2 is SVGIG (reference sequence). The CDR3 length is 11 residues. The ends were cut back, 2 bases at V and 8 bases at J, with 6 bases in the middle. CDR3 sequence (DNA): TGTGCCTGGAGTCCCTCGGAAAAACTGTTTTTT. Protein product: CAWSPSEKLFF. Using reference TRBV30 and TRBJ1-4 for the parts outside the CDR3, the full variable domain is SQTIHQWPATLVQPVGSPLSLECTVEGTSNPNLYWYRQAAGRGLQLLFYSVGIGQISSEVPQNLSASRPQDRQFILSSKKLLLSDSGFYLCAWSPSEKLFFGSGTQLSVL.

The rearrangement uses TRBV11-2 and TRBJ1-5; D is unclear. Germline values: CDR1 SGHAT, CDR2 FQNNGV. The CDR3 covers 13 residues. Trimming pared 3 bases from V and 5 bases from J, leaving 8 bases between. In DNA, the CDR3 is TGTGCCAGCAGCTTGCAGATACATCAGCCCCAGCATTTT. The encoded protein is CASSLQIHQPQHF. The complete variable domain, with remaining parts taken from reference TRBV11-2 and TRBJ1-5, reads EAGVAQSPRYKIIEKRQSVAFWCNPISGHATLYWYQQILGQGPKLLIQFQNNGVVDDSQLPKDRFSAERLKGVDSTLKIQPAKLEDSAVYLCASSLQIHQPQHFGDGTRLSIL.

CDR3: CAIHRNPADTQYF. The CDR3, as DNA: TGTGCCATCCACAGGAATCCCGCAGATACGCAGTATTTT. The genes are TRBV30 and TRBJ2-3; D might be TRBD1 (5 bases). Trimming took off 8 bases at V and 4 bases at J, with 16 bases between the two ends. The CDR3 extends over 13 amino acids. Germline CDR1 GTSNPN, CDR2 SVGIG (reference sequence).

The chain links TRBV6-1 to TRBJ2-6; D is uncertain. This CDR3 has 15 amino acids. V lost 7 bases and J 0 bases, leaving 10 bases between the germline ends. In germline, CDR1 is MNHNS, CDR2 SASEGT. The CDR3 nucleotides read TGTGCCAGCAACTTACAGTACTCTGGGGCCAACGTCCTGACTTTC. Its translation: CASNLQYSGANVLTF.

V usage is TRBV6-5 and J usage is TRBJ1-5; the D is unclear. Trimming left V 4 bases short and J 4 bases short, with 8 bases between. The CDR3 consists of 13 residues. Germline CDR1 and CDR2: MNHEY and SVGAGI. The CDR3, as DNA: TGTGCCAGCAGTTGGGCTGTTAATCAGCCCCAGCATTTT. It codes for CASSWAVNQPQHF.

This clone occurred once. The genes are TRBV6-4 and TRBJ1-5; the D is unclear. V was cut by 5 bases and J by 1 base, with 9 bases left in between. Per the germline V gene, CDR1 is MRHNA and CDR2 is SNTAGT. The CDR3 sequence is 14 residues long. CDR3 in amino acids: CASSPELSNQPQHF. The CDR3 region has the DNA TGTGCCAGCAGTCCGGAGTTGAGCAATCAGCCCCAGCATTTT.

V and J are TRBV11-2 and TRBJ1-3; 9 positions match TRBD1. Germline V gene lookup returns CDR1 SGHAT and CDR2 FQNNGV. There are 15 residues in the CDR3. V was pared by 6 bases and J by 3 bases, with 6 bases of the junction left unmatched. DNA for the CDR3: TGTGCCAGCAGATCACAGGGGGCGCATGGAAACACCATATATTTT. Protein sequence: CASRSQGAHGNTIYF.

V gene TRBV5-1 combines with J gene TRBJ2-1; D is uncertain. CDR3 length: 14 residues. V was shortened by 4 bases and J by 12 bases, with 20 bases between the two germline ends. Germline CDR1 is SGHRS and CDR2 is YFSETQ. The CDR3 nucleotides read TGCGCCAGCAGCCTCCTTGCGGATCTCGACCGGCAGTTCTTC. Translation: CASSLLADLDRQFF. Filled out from reference TRBV5-1 and TRBJ2-1, the complete variable domain reads KAGVTQTPRYLIKTRGQQVTLSCSPISGHRSVSWYQQTPGQGLQFLFEYFSETQRNKGNFPGRFSGRQFSNSRSEMNVSTLELGDSALYLCASSLLADLDRQFFGPGTRLTVL.

This chain uses TRBV30 with TRBJ1-6; 7 nucleotides agree with TRBD1. V was pared by 7 bases and J by 7 bases, with 10 bases of the junction left unmatched. Germline CDR1 GTSNPN, CDR2 SVGIG (reference sequence). The CDR3 totals 14 residues. DNA of the CDR3: TGTGCCTTCCAACCCGGGACAGTAAATTCACCCCTCCACTTT. It specifies CAFQPGTVNSPLHF.

The chain couples TRBV5-5 to TRBJ1-1; D uncertain. CDR1 and CDR2 from the germline V gene are SGHKS and YYEKEE (reference sequence). Trimming removed 6 bases at V and 1 base at J, with 13 bases between. This CDR3 region has 14 residues. The CDR3 loop is CASKNHGRNTEAFF. The CDR3 nucleotides read TGTGCCAGCAAGAACCACGGGAGGAACACTGAAGCTTTCTTT.

The chain recombines TRBV7-2 with TRBJ2-2; tentative D call: TRBD1 (6 bases). CDR3 length: 14 residues. V was shortened by 5 bases and J by 6 bases, with 13 bases between the two germline ends. The germline gives CDR1 SGHTA, CDR2 FQGNSA. The CDR3 protein is CASSDRTGSGELFF. Here the CDR3 DNA reads TGTGCCAGCAGCGATCGAACAGGGTCCGGGGAGCTGTTTTTT.

The rearrangement links TRBV6-5 to TRBJ2-1, with D possibly being TRBD1 (6 bases). Germline V gene lookup returns CDR1 MNHEY and CDR2 SVGAGI. V gave up 5 bases and J gave up 10 bases, with 15 bases separating them. The CDR3 has 13 residues. The CDR3 DNA reads TGTGCCAGCAGTACCGGACAGCGTCGGGAGCAGTTCTTC. This codes for CASSTGQRREQFF.

V usage is TRBV19 and J usage is TRBJ2-3; TRBD1 is a possible D gene (5 bases). Germline V lookup: CDR1 LNHDA, CDR2 SQIVND (reference sequence). This CDR3 spans 13 amino acids. V was cut by 2 bases and J by 5 bases, with 8 bases left in between. Here the CDR3 DNA reads TGTGCCAGTAGTATACTAAGGGGAGATACGCAGTATTTT. Its translation: CASSILRGDTQYF.

V gene TRBV6-4 combines with J gene TRBJ1-4; perhaps TRBD1 as D (5 bases). The CDR3 runs 17 residues. Trimming shortened V by 6 bases and J by 3 bases, and 20 bases separated the two germline ends. The germline V gene encodes CDR1 MRHNA and CDR2 SNTAGT. The CDR3 bases are TGTGCCAGCAGAAAAGTAAAGGGGTTATTGGCTAATGAAAAACTGTTTTTT. Amino acid sequence: CASRKVKGLLANEKLFF.